This passage covers 24 T cell receptor beta chains from one sample sequenced in a study of regulatory T cells in long-lasting Graves disease. The time point: newly diagnosed GD, antithyroid drugs for less than 3 months. There was RNA extracted from PBMCs, and the TCR library was made from it. Both iRepertoire HTBI primers and Arm-PCR of CDR3 regions were used to build the TCR beta libraries. TCRdb recomputed calls from the multiplex PCR reads with MiXCR, one row per CDR3 protein. In the table there are some 560,000 distinct CDR3 sequences, 15% to 20% of which are singletons. These same data were also listed under a study on T cells in Graves' hyperthyroidism and ophthalmopathy.

The sample was peripheral blood mononuclear cells (PBMCs), taken at new diagnosis, from a patient treated with antithyroid drugs. The receptors stem from a woman aged 35-60 years with Graves disease.

There are many counts of this clonotype. This sequence joins TRBV6-1 and TRBJ1-1, with 7 nucleotides matching TRBD1. The CDR3 contains 16 residues. Trimming removed 7 bases from V and 3 bases from J; junction bases left unmatched: 14. CDR1 MNHNS and CDR2 SASEGT come from the germline V gene. CDR3: CASKDYGRGTDTEAFF. DNA of the CDR3: TGTGCCAGCAAGGACTACGGTAGGGGGACAGACACTGAAGCTTTCTTT.

Only a few counts were recorded for this clonotype. The CDR3 DNA reads as TGTGCCAGTAGTGTCCGACAGGGAAGCGGAAACACCATATATTTT. Encoded protein: CASSVRQGSGNTIYF. The rearrangement links TRBV19 to TRBJ1-3; the match to TRBD1 covers 7 bases. The CDR3 totals 15 residues. Per the germline V gene, CDR1 is LNHDA and CDR2 is SQIVND (reference sequence). Trimming took 5 bases from V and 4 from J; bases not matched to a gene: 8.

There are a few counts of this clonotype. This chain links TRBV5-6 with TRBJ1-2, with 7 bases matching TRBD1. Germline lookup yields CDR1 SGHDT and CDR2 YYEEEE. Germline trimming cut 3 bases from V and 7 bases from J; bases unmatched to any gene: 6. This CDR3 comprises 13 residues. CDR3 amino acids: CASSWGQHSGYTF. CDR3 DNA: TGTGCCAGCAGCTGGGGACAGCACTCTGGCTACACCTTC. The full variable domain, in which reference TRBV5-6 and TRBJ1-2 provide the parts outside the CDR3, is DAGVTQSPTHLIKTRGQQVTLRCSPKSGHDTVSWYQQALGQGPQFIFQYYEEEERQRGNFPDRFSGHQFPNYSSELNVNALLLGDSALYLCASSWGQHSGYTFGSGTRLTVV.

This clonotype appeared many times. The CDR3 loop is CASRGDQHRTDTQYF. CDR3 nucleotide sequence: TGTGCCAGCAGGGGGGATCAGCACCGCACAGATACGCAGTATTTT. The chain has TRBV27 and TRBJ2-3, with D perhaps being TRBD1 or TRBD2 (5 bases each). The CDR3 has 15 amino acids. Germline V gives CDR1 MNHEY, CDR2 SMNVEV (reference sequence). The V gene lost 6 bases and the J gene lost 1 base, with 14 bases spanning the gap.

Remarks on this clonotype: A much more abundant neighbour one base away suggests this may be a read error. The genes are TRBV12-3 or TRBV12-4 and TRBJ2-1; TRBD2 matches 10 bases. The tail of the sequence fits TRBJ2-5 better, so the J call may be wrong. The CDR3 contains 14 residues. The DNA of the CDR3 is TGTGCCAGCAGATCTAGCGGGGGAAAAGAGACCCAGTACTTC. Encoded protein: CASRSSGGKETQYF.

This clonotype showed up many times. The CDR3 bases are TGTGCCAGCAAGGCAGGGAGGAACACTGAAGCTTTCTTT. Residues: CASKAGRNTEAFF. V is TRBV6-1 and J is TRBJ1-1; D may be TRBD1 (5 bases). Trimming removed 7 bases at V and 1 base at J, with 10 bases between. Germline loops: CDR1 MNHNS, CDR2 SASEGT. This CDR3 region has 13 residues.

Many counts were recorded for this clonotype. Written as DNA, the CDR3 is TGCAGTGCGCCCGCAGGGGGTAACACTGAAGCTTTCTTT. This translates into CSAPAGGNTEAFF. The rearrangement joins TRBV20-1 to TRBJ1-1, with 7 bases identical to TRBD1. The ends lost 6 bases at V and 2 bases at J; junction bases unmatched: 6. Germline V CDR1 and CDR2: DFQATT, SNEGSKA (reference sequence). The CDR3 sequence is 13 residues long.

This clonotype was counted between two and nine times. The V and J genes are TRBV29-1 and TRBJ1-1; D is undetermined. The length of the CDR3 is 12 residues. The germline V gene encodes CDR1 SQVTM and CDR2 ANQGSEA. Trimming pared 5 bases from V and 2 bases from J, leaving 9 bases between. The CDR3 loop is CSVLDGNTEAFF. The CDR3 DNA reads as TGCAGCGTTCTTGACGGAAACACTGAAGCTTTCTTT.

This clonotype turned up a few times. The rearrangement uses TRBV6-2 or TRBV6-3 and TRBJ1-6; D ambiguous. The V gene's germline CDR1 is MNHEY and CDR2 SVGEGT. The V gene lost 5 bases and the J gene lost 8 bases, with 13 bases spanning the gap. The CDR3 totals 14 residues. The CDR3 loop reads CASSERNIDSPLHF. In nucleotides, the CDR3 is TGTGCCAGCAGTGAAAGGAATATTGATTCACCCCTCCACTTT.

This clonotype has at least ten counts. This rearrangement joins TRBV3-1 to TRBJ2-3; D not resolved. The V gene lost 1 base and the J gene lost 5 bases, with 4 bases spanning the gap. Germline CDR1 is LGHDT and CDR2 is YNNKEL (reference sequence). The CDR3 spans 12 residues. The CDR3 sequence is CASSQVGDTQYF. As DNA, the CDR3 is TGTGCCAGCAGCCAAGTGGGAGATACGCAGTATTTT.

V and J are TRBV27 and TRBJ1-2; 7 bases line up with TRBD1. Germline values: CDR1 MNHEY, CDR2 SMNVEV (reference sequence). This CDR3 has 13 residues. V trimming: 4 bases; J trimming: 14 bases; junction bases outside the gene matches: 13. CDR3 nucleotide sequence: TGTGCCAGCAGTTCTAGACAGGGCCCCTCTCTGACCTTC. Protein product: CASSSRQGPSLTF.

In this sample, this clonotype turned up many times. CDR3 nucleotides: TGCAGCGCCGCAGGGGGGAACACTGAAGCTTTCTTT. Its translation: CSAAGGNTEAFF. The V and J genes are TRBV29-1 and TRBJ1-1; 7 bases match TRBD1. From germline, CDR1 is SQVTM and CDR2 ANQGSEA. J was trimmed by 1 base and V by 7 bases; bases with no gene match: 3. This CDR3 has 12 residues.

This clonotype is a singleton in its sample. A read error may explain this, as a much larger clone is one base away. Since no conserved phenylalanine or tryptophan closes the CDR3, a read error is the likely cause. The chain joins TRBV6-2 or TRBV6-3 to TRBJ2-7, with D possibly matching TRBD1 (5 bases). Germline V gene sequence: CDR1 MNHEY, CDR2 SVGEGT. The CDR3 totals 15 residues. Trimming cost V 5 bases and J 0 bases, with 14 bases left between them. CDR3 loop: CASSPQALSSYEQYL. The CDR3 region has the DNA TGTGCCAGCAGTCCACAGGCCTTGAGCTCCTACGAGCAGTACCTC.

This clonotype was seen ten or more times. The J gene is TRBJ1-1, the V gene TRBV12-3 or TRBV12-4; no firm D call. The CDR3 is 14 residues long. Trimming cost V 4 bases and J 0 bases, with 9 bases left between them. CDR3 nucleotides: TGTGCCAGCAGTTATAGGTACATGAACACTGAAGCTTTCTTT. Protein product: CASSYRYMNTEAFF.

This clonotype has only a few counts. This chain joins TRBV10-3 and TRBJ2-1, with D possibly being TRBD1 or TRBD2 (5 bases each). The V end was cut by 10 bases, the J end by 0 bases, with 25 bases between. The CDR3 runs 18 residues. Germline V gene sequence: CDR1 ENHRY, CDR2 SYGVKD. The CDR3 sequence is CATSRDGPATSSYNEQFF. CDR3 in DNA: TGTGCCACCTCCCGGGACGGGCCGGCGACAAGCTCCTACAATGAGCAGTTCTTC.

This clonotype has at least ten counts. The J gene is TRBJ1-1, the V gene TRBV13, with 8 bases identical to TRBD1. Germline V gives CDR1 PRHDT, CDR2 FYEKMQ (reference sequence). J was trimmed by 10 bases and V by 5 bases; bases with no gene match: 6. The CDR3 sequence is 12 residues long. The CDR3 here is CASSARGLGAFF. CDR3 nucleotide sequence: TGTGCCAGCAGCGCCAGGGGGCTGGGAGCTTTCTTT.

There are many counts of this clonotype. V and J are TRBV28 and TRBJ2-1; TRBD1 is a possible D gene (6 bases). Trimming shortened V by 5 bases and J by 9 bases, and 14 bases separated the two germline ends. The CDR3 sequence is 13 residues long. Germline V gives CDR1 MDHEN, CDR2 SYDVKM. The CDR3 region has the DNA TGTGCCAGCAGTCCCTACAGGGAGCTTGAGCAGTTCTTC. Translation gives CASSPYRELEQFF.

This clonotype was recorded at least ten times. This chain connects TRBV5-1 to TRBJ2-7; no definite D call. From germline, CDR1 is SGHRS and CDR2 YFSETQ. CDR3 length equals 14 residues. V was pared by 1 base and J by 2 bases, with 10 bases between. The DNA of the CDR3 is TGCGCCAGCAGCTTGAAAGGTCCCCCCTACGAGCAGTACTTC. Its translation: CASSLKGPPYEQYF.

Only a few counts were recorded for this clonotype. The chain has TRBV10-1 and TRBJ1-5; tentative D call: TRBD1 (5 bases). The V end lost 10 bases, the J end lost 7 bases, and 14 bases lay between the germline ends. The V gene's germline CDR1 is WNHNN and CDR2 SYGVQD (reference sequence). The CDR3 runs 12 residues. The CDR3 DNA reads TGCGCCAACAGACAGTGGACGCAGCCCCAGCATTTT. It translates to CANRQWTQPQHF.

This chain uses TRBV6-1 with TRBJ2-5, with TRBD2 matching 16 bases. The CDR3 extends over 15 amino acids. J gave up 5 bases and V 6 bases, and 3 bases lay outside the gene matches. Germline lookup yields CDR1 MNHNS and CDR2 SASEGT. Here the CDR3 reads CASRGLAGGLETQYF. CDR3 coding DNA: TGTGCCAGCAGGGGACTAGCGGGGGGGCTGGAGACCCAGTACTTC.

This clonotype was seen at least ten times. Germline is not matched at one junction end, which may reflect a read error. V gene TRBV25-1 combines with J gene TRBJ1-1; D is unresolved. CDR1 and CDR2 from the germline V gene are MGHDK and SYGVNS. The CDR3 is 11 residues long. This CDR3 reads CASSESTEAFF. Written as DNA, the CDR3 is TGCGCCAGCAGTGAGAGCACTGAAGCTTTCTTT. The entire variable domain, with the rest obtained from reference TRBV25-1 and TRBJ1-1, is as follows: EADIYQTPRYLVIGTGKKITLECSQTMGHDKMYWYQQDPGMELHLIHYSYGVNSTEKGDLSSESTVSRIRTEHFPLTLESARPSHTSQYLCASSESTEAFFGQGTRLTVV.

The sample holds many counts of this clonotype. The chain is built from TRBV20-1 and TRBJ2-3, with D perhaps matching TRBD1 (6 bases). Trimming stripped 5 bases from V and 5 bases from J, with 8 bases between. The CDR3 totals 11 residues. Germline lookup yields CDR1 DFQATT and CDR2 SNEGSKA (reference sequence). CDR3 in amino acids: CSASGVDTQYF. CDR3 nucleotide sequence: TGCAGTGCTTCAGGGGTAGATACGCAGTATTTT.

The chain uses TRBV6-1 and TRBJ2-5; D tentatively fits TRBD1 or TRBD2 (7 bases each). The CDR3 consists of 15 residues. The germline CDR1 and CDR2 sequences are MNHNS and SASEGT. Trimming shortened V by 6 bases and J by 5 bases, and 19 bases separated the two germline ends. The CDR3 DNA reads TGTGCCAGCAGCCCTGGGAGGGGGCGCCGGGAGACCCAGTACTTC. Its translation: CASSPGRGRRETQYF.

In its sample, this clonotype was seen many times. The chain uses TRBV18 and TRBJ1-4; D might be TRBD1 (6 bases). The V end lost 5 bases, the J end lost 8 bases, and 15 bases lay between the germline ends. Germline CDR1 KGHSH, CDR2 LQKENI. The CDR3 is made up of 14 amino acids. DNA of the CDR3: TGTGCCAGCTCATCCGGGACACCTCCAGAAAAACTGTTTTTT. It encodes CASSSGTPPEKLFF.